This is a list of T cell receptor beta chains from one sample in a study of blood T cell repertoires in COVID-19. The data were produced by immunoSEQ multiplex PCR, yet TCRdb's version contains in-frame clones alone and is incomplete. The sample yields about 60,000 clones, 90% seen once. The source material was peripheral blood. The receptors were sampled from a man in his 60s with active COVID-19. CDR3s include the opening cysteine and the closing phenylalanine or tryptophan.

j_call,v_call,cdr3_aa
TRBJ2-6,TRBV10-3,CATRVELNSGANVLTF
TRBJ2-3,TRBV6-2/TRBV6-3,CASSYIRLAGSDTQYF
TRBJ1-1,TRBV12-3/TRBV12-4,CATGQGLGIEAFF
TRBJ1-2,TRBV2,CASSEGEGGYGYTF
TRBJ2-7,TRBV10-3,CATRRASPHEQYF
TRBJ2-3,TRBV4-1,CASSQVAGKLTDTQYF
TRBJ1-6,TRBV6-5,CASSPPGANSPLHF
TRBJ1-6,TRBV5-1,CASSPSGTNSPLHF
TRBJ1-6,TRBV5-4,CASSTGRDSSNSPLHF
TRBJ1-2,TRBV7-9,CASEGATGGAVDGYTF
TRBJ2-5,TRBV21-1,CASSKQFLTVQETQYF
TRBJ2-2,TRBV5-1,CASSLARNTGELFF
TRBJ2-7,TRBV15,CATSRDPPSGPGEQYF
TRBJ2-4,TRBV6-5,CASSQGALQYF
TRBJ1-2,TRBV19,CASSPGDGYTF
TRBJ2-5,TRBV5-4,CASNPSGAAETQYF
TRBJ1-4,TRBV7-9,CASSLGAGTNEKLFF
TRBJ2-1,TRBV2,CASSRDSNEQFF
TRBJ2-2,TRBV5-1,CASSLAGQNTGELFF
TRBJ1-6,TRBV5-1,CASSSQQPPNSPLHF
TRBJ2-5,TRBV7-2,CASSLEAHPAETQYF
TRBJ2-7,TRBV7-9,CASSLTGGEFYEQYF
TRBJ2-7,TRBV28,CASSTRLAGIYEQYF
TRBJ2-1,TRBV10-2,CASSRTSGGEQFF
TRBJ2-7,TRBV7-6,CASSLTGGSAYEQYF
TRBJ1-2,TRBV11-2,CASSRTAYGYTF
TRBJ1-2,TRBV27,CASSFLRSNYGYTF
TRBJ1-2,TRBV3-1/TRBV3-2,CASSQGARGYTF
TRBJ2-7,TRBV6-5,CASSYEQVRYEQYF
TRBJ1-2,TRBV6-1,CASSKDSYGYTF
TRBJ2-3,TRBV19,CATSRGQGITDTQYF
TRBJ2-5,TRBV6-5,CASSRPGQGGTQYF
TRBJ2-2,TRBV30,CAWKTSGNTGELFF
TRBJ2-7,TRBV11-1,CASSLVGGGGEQYF